These 25 T cell receptor beta chains share one sample of origin, sequenced in a study of T cells in Graves' hyperthyroidism and ophthalmopathy (dated by TCRdb to about 2019). Preparation of the library involved multiplex PCR. The sequencer listed for this sample is Illumina HiSeq 2000. Amplification of TCR beta CDR3 regions was carried out from RNA transcripts. The first round of RT-PCR for the TCR CDR3 was performed with the HTBI primer set and the Qiagen OneStep RT-PCR kit. TCRdb reran the public reads through fastp at Q25 and MiXCR, keeping productive beta chains. Rows merge per CDR3 protein into single entries with the most common DNA and genes. The sample data list hundreds of thousands of distinct CDR3 sequences, and over 35% of these were observed just once. Around 32% of the sample belongs to the ten largest clones. Sequencing input: blood. The receptor source for this set is a woman in her thirties or forties with Graves' hyperthyroidism.

Ten or more counts support this clonotype. This chain uses TRBV29-1 with TRBJ1-1; no definite D call. Trimming shortened V by 7 bases and J by 2 bases, and 5 bases separated the two germline ends. This CDR3 contains 10 residues. CDR1 is SQVTM and CDR2 is ANQGSEA in the germline V gene. CDR3 amino acids: CSGSNTEAFF. CDR3 sequence (DNA): TGCAGCGGCAGCAACACTGAAGCTTTCTTT.

This clonotype showed up many times. This CDR3 is CASSLHPQGGELFF. The CDR3 DNA is TGTGCCAGCTCGTTACACCCCCAGGGCGGGGAGCTGTTTTTT. J is TRBJ2-2 and V is TRBV6-2 or TRBV6-3, with a tentative D call TRBD1 (5 bases). Looked up from germline, CDR1 is MNHEY and CDR2 is SVGEGT. This CDR3 has 14 residues. V was trimmed by 8 bases and J by 7 bases, leaving 17 bases between them.

This chain connects TRBV10-3 to TRBJ2-6; 9 bases agree with TRBD1. With V trimmed by 6 bases and J by 3 bases, 6 bases remained unmatched. Germline V gene sequence: CDR1 ENHRY, CDR2 SYGVKD. The CDR3 spans 16 residues. The CDR3 coding sequence is TGTGCCATCAGCCCACAGGGGGCGCGTGGGGCCAACGTCCTGACTTTC. It yields the protein CAISPQGARGANVLTF.

The chain employs TRBV12-3 or TRBV12-4 and TRBJ2-7, with a possible D match to TRBD1 (6 bases). This CDR3 is built from 18 residues. V shed 3 bases and J shed 3 bases, with 24 bases lying between them. The CDR3 is CASSLDWGRQVGFYEQYF. The DNA of the CDR3 is TGTGCCAGCAGTTTGGATTGGGGACGACAGGTTGGGTTCTACGAGCAGTACTTC.

The rearrangement uses TRBV30 and TRBJ2-7; D not resolved. The CDR3 is 11 amino acids. Germline CDR1 GTSNPN, CDR2 SVGIG (reference sequence). V was clipped by 3 bases and J by 2 bases, with 5 bases between them. The chain's CDR3 is CAWRTAYEQYF. The CDR3 region has the DNA TGTGCCTGGAGGACCGCCTACGAGCAGTACTTC.

This rearrangement joins TRBV4-1 to TRBJ1-2; TRBD1 matches 8 bases. Germline CDR1 and CDR2: MGHRA and YSYEKL. This CDR3 spans 18 amino acids. V dropped 2 bases and J dropped 2; count of bases not matched to a gene: 13. The CDR3 coding sequence is TGCGCCAGCAGCCAAACCCTTCAGGGGGCCGGGGGAAACTATGGCTACACCTTC. Protein product: CASSQTLQGAGGNYGYTF.

This chain joins TRBV19 and TRBJ2-7; D not certain. From germline, CDR1 is LNHDA and CDR2 SQIVND (reference sequence). Trimming took 4 bases from V and 4 from J, leaving 14 bases between them. This CDR3 is built from 14 residues. The CDR3 region is CASSKRHETYEQYF. CDR3 nucleotide sequence: TGTGCCAGTAGTAAAAGGCATGAGACGTACGAGCAGTACTTC.

This clonotype was detected only a few times. This sequence joins TRBV6-5 and TRBJ2-5; TRBD1 matches 8 bases. The CDR3 is made up of 15 amino acids. Germline V gene data show CDR1 as MNHEY and CDR2 as SVGAGI. The V gene end was trimmed by 5 bases and the J gene end by 5 bases; junction bases not matched to a gene: 10. The CDR3 bases are TGTGCCAGCAGTGGAGACAGGGGAGGTTGGGAGACCCAGTACTTC. Its translation is CASSGDRGGWETQYF.

This clonotype was counted a few times. The chain recombines TRBV10-3 with TRBJ1-5; maybe TRBD1 (6 bases). Germline-derived CDR1 and CDR2 are ENHRY and SYGVKD. This CDR3 has 15 amino acids. V shed 10 bases and J shed 7 bases, with 23 bases lying between them. CDR3 region: CASRDPTGRGQPQHF. DNA of the CDR3: TGTGCCAGCAGGGATCCAACAGGGAGAGGACAGCCCCAGCATTTT.

This clonotype was recorded many times. The junction differs from germline at one of its ends, possibly a read error. V is TRBV7-2 and J is TRBJ2-7; 10 nucleotides match TRBD2. From germline, CDR1 is SGHTA and CDR2 FQGNSA. The CDR3 is 15 amino acids. CDR3 amino acids: CASSIAGGRSYEQYF. The CDR3 nucleotides are TGTGCCAGCAGCATAGCGGGGGGACGCTCCTACGAGCAGTACTTC.

This clonotype came up many times. This chain links TRBV25-1 with TRBJ1-4, with D possibly matching TRBD1 (6 bases). The CDR3 spans 14 residues. V dropped 5 bases and J dropped 0 bases, with 7 bases sitting between them. Germline CDR1 reads MGHDK; CDR2 reads SYGVNS. This CDR3 reads CASSRTATNEKLFF. The CDR3 DNA reads as TGTGCCAGCAGTAGGACAGCAACTAATGAAAAACTGTTTTTT.

At least ten counts were recorded for this clonotype. The chain combines TRBV7-9 with TRBJ2-5; D is perhaps TRBD2 (6 bases). The CDR3 loop spans 14 amino acids. V was clipped by 5 bases and J by 2 bases, with 12 bases between them. Looked up from germline, CDR1 is SEHNR and CDR2 is FQNEAQ (reference sequence). CDR3 coding DNA: TGTGCCAGCAGCCGACCGGGACTTCAAGAGACCCAGTACTTC. Its protein product is CASSRPGLQETQYF. Supplemented by reference TRBV7-9 and TRBJ2-5, the full variable domain reads DTGVSQNPRHKITKRGQNVTFRCDPISEHNRLYWYRQTLGQGPEFLTYFQNEAQLEKSRLLSDRFSAERPKGSFSTLEIQRTEQGDSAMYLCASSRPGLQETQYFGPGTRLLVL.

The chain combines TRBV6-6 with TRBJ1-5; tentative D call: TRBD1 (6 bases). Trimming shortened V by 7 bases and J by 2 bases, and 15 bases separated the two germline ends. Germline values: CDR1 MNHNY, CDR2 SVGAGI (reference sequence). The CDR3 has 15 residues. The CDR3 protein is CASIKTGGGNQPQHF. The CDR3 DNA reads TGTGCCAGCATCAAGACAGGTGGTGGCAATCAGCCCCAGCATTTT.

The genes are TRBV9 and TRBJ1-2, with D perhaps matching TRBD1 (5 bases). The V gene lost 0 bases and the J gene lost 5 bases, with 20 bases spanning the gap. The CDR3 is 17 amino acids. Per germline, CDR1 SGDLS and CDR2 YYNGEE. This CDR3 reads CASSVDVGAWSSYGYTF. CDR3 coding DNA: TGTGCCAGCAGCGTAGATGTTGGGGCCTGGAGTTCGTATGGCTACACCTTC. Full variable domain (outside the CDR3, taken from reference TRBV9 and TRBJ1-2): DSGVTQTPKHLITATGQRVTLRCSPRSGDLSVYWYQQSLDQGLQFLIQYYNGEERAKGNILERFSAQQFPDLHSELNLSSLELGDSALYFCASSVDVGAWSSYGYTFGSGTRLTVV.

Comment on this clonotype: This could be a read error, since a much larger clone is one nucleotide away. V usage is TRBV29-1 and J usage is TRBJ2-2; either TRBD1 or TRBD2 may supply D (5 bases each). The CDR3 has 12 amino acids. CDR1 is SQVTM and CDR2 is ANQGSEA in the germline V gene. CDR3 amino acids: CSGQGNTGEPFF. As DNA, the CDR3 is TGCAGCGGTCAGGGAAACACCGGGGAGCCGTTTTTT.

The sample holds a few counts of this clonotype. The genes are TRBV10-3 and TRBJ2-7, with TRBD2 matching 7 bases. Unmatched junction bases numbered 15, after V lost 10 bases and J lost 0 bases. Germline V CDR1 and CDR2: ENHRY, SYGVKD. The CDR3 runs 16 residues. CDR3 DNA sequence: TGTGCCAGCAAGAAGACCGGGGGGTGGGACTCCTACGAGCAGTACTTC. Translating it yields CASKKTGGWDSYEQYF.

This clonotype was picked up a small number of times. A junction end diverges from the germline sequence, so it may reflect a read error. The J gene is TRBJ2-2, the V gene TRBV5-1; D uncertain. This CDR3 is 15 amino acids long. The germline CDR1 and CDR2 sequences are SGHRS and YFSETQ. The CDR3 nucleotides are TGTGCCAGCAGCTTGTTAGAAGGGAACACCGGGGAGCTGTTTTTT. This encodes CASSLLEGNTGELFF.

This clonotype was seen more than once but under ten times. This rearrangement joins TRBV3-1 to TRBJ1-5; the match to TRBD1 covers 8 bases. The CDR3 is 15 amino acids. V trimming: 3 bases; J trimming: 2 bases; junction bases outside the gene matches: 3. The V gene's germline CDR1 is LGHDT and CDR2 YNNKEL (reference sequence). CDR3 coding DNA: TGTGCCAGCAGCCAGATGGGACAGGGCAATCAGCCCCAGCATTTT. Amino acids: CASSQMGQGNQPQHF.

This clonotype appeared a few times. This rearrangement joins TRBV6-5 to TRBJ1-2; no clear D gene. The CDR3 has 13 amino acids. The ends were cut back, 4 bases at V and 4 bases at J, with 10 bases in the middle. Germline CDR1 is MNHEY and CDR2 is SVGAGI. Here the CDR3 reads CASSSRGFYGYTF. As DNA, the CDR3 is TGTGCCAGCAGTTCAAGAGGGTTCTATGGCTACACCTTC.

This clonotype has a count of ten or more. The rearrangement uses TRBV7-2 and TRBJ2-7; D perhaps matches TRBD2 (5 bases). Germline V gives CDR1 SGHTA, CDR2 FQGNSA. V was trimmed by 3 bases and J by 5 bases, leaving 8 bases between them. The CDR3 is made up of 12 amino acids. The CDR3 DNA reads TGTGCCAGCAGCTTTCGGGAACACGAGCAGTACTTC. Amino acids: CASSFREHEQYF.

This chain connects TRBV20-1 to TRBJ2-7; D call uncertain. Trimming pared 2 bases from V and 4 bases from J, leaving 12 bases between. The CDR3 length is 13 residues. Looked up from germline, CDR1 is DFQATT and CDR2 is SNEGSKA (reference sequence). CDR3 coding DNA: TGCAGTGCTAGAAGTCAGGCGAAGTACGAGCAGTACTTC. Translating gives CSARSQAKYEQYF.

As concerns this clonotype: The junction does not match germline at one end; this may be a read error. This chain links TRBV7-2 with TRBJ2-7; D is ambiguous. Germline CDR1 SGHTA, CDR2 FQGNSA. This CDR3 is 14 amino acids long. The CDR3, as DNA: TGTGCCAACAGCTTAGTGGTGGACCCCTACGAGCAGTACTTC. This translates into CANSLVVDPYEQYF. Combining the CDR3 with reference TRBV7-2 and TRBJ2-7 gives the whole variable domain GAGVSQSPSNKVTEKGKDVELRCDPISGHTALYWYRQSLGQGLEFLIYFQGNSAPDKSGLPSDRFSAERTGGSVSTLTIQRTQQEDSAVYLCANSLVVDPYEQYFGPGTRLTVT.

This chain uses TRBV18 with TRBJ1-6; 8 bases match TRBD1. Germline values: CDR1 KGHSH, CDR2 LQKENI. Unmatched junction bases numbered 4, after V lost 3 bases and J lost 9 bases. The CDR3 is 14 residues long. DNA of the CDR3: TGTGCCAGCTCACCTGAACAGGGGGGTTCACCCCTCCACTTT. It yields the protein CASSPEQGGSPLHF.

Points on this clonotype: A much bigger clone sits one base away, suggesting this may be a read error. The rearrangement joins TRBV9 to TRBJ1-2, with D unresolved. The CDR3 is 13 residues long. The germline gives CDR1 SGDLS, CDR2 YYNGEE. Here the CDR3 DNA reads TGTGCCAGCGGCGTATCCACCTCCAGCGGCTACACCTTC. It specifies CASGVSTSSGYTF. The full variable domain, its missing parts supplied by reference TRBV9 and TRBJ1-2, is DSGVTQTPKHLITATGQRVTLRCSPRSGDLSVYWYQQSLDQGLQFLIQYYNGEERAKGNILERFSAQQFPDLHSELNLSSLELGDSALYFCASGVSTSSGYTFGSGTRLTVV.

This clonotype has ten or more counts. The chain combines TRBV2 with TRBJ1-1, with D unresolved. The V gene's germline CDR1 is SNHLY and CDR2 FYNNEI. The germline V and J ends were trimmed by 6 bases and 1 base, with 6 bases remaining between them. The CDR3 loop spans 12 amino acids. The CDR3 reads CASRKENTEAFF. CDR3 nucleotides: TGTGCCAGCAGGAAAGAGAACACTGAAGCTTTCTTT.